This is a list of T cell receptor beta chains from one sample in a study of blood T cell repertoires in COVID-19. This table comes from immunoSEQ multiplex PCR, and its TCRdb copy is limited to in-frame clones, with some not included. This sample has fewer than 200,000 clones; over 80% occur once, and the top ten carry 3% to 4.5%. Sequencing was done on a sample of peripheral blood. These receptors came from a woman aged 55-69 years who had recovered from COVID-19. Both conserved end residues are part of each CDR3. The order of the fields is V gene, J gene, clone size, D gene, CDR3 DNA, CDR3 protein. A D gene is named only where the DNA matches it firmly. Rows may omit the clone size; those that give it use once, few, many or a size class.

v_call: TRBV7-9; j_call: TRBJ1-2; clone_size: once; d_call: .; cdr3_nt: TGTGCCAGCAGCCCAATACAGGGAATTGGCTACACCTTC; cdr3_aa: CASSPIQGIGYTF
v_call: TRBV7-8; j_call: TRBJ2-5; clone_size: .; d_call: TRBD2; cdr3_nt: TGTGCCAGCACCCGAGGGAGGGGTCAGACCCAGTACTTC; cdr3_aa: CASTRGRGQTQYF
v_call: TRBV29-1; j_call: TRBJ2-7; clone_size: .; d_call: .; cdr3_nt: TGCAGTTACACAGAAGCCTACGAGCAGTACTTC; cdr3_aa: CSYTEAYEQYF
v_call: TRBV28; j_call: TRBJ2-7; clone_size: .; d_call: .; cdr3_nt: TGTGCCAGCACCGACAGGAGATACGAGCAGTACTTC; cdr3_aa: CASTDRRYEQYF
v_call: TRBV19; j_call: TRBJ2-7; clone_size: .; d_call: TRBD1; cdr3_nt: TGTGCCAGTAGTGGGAACAGGGGCCGGTCCTACGAGCAGTACTTC; cdr3_aa: CASSGNRGRSYEQYF
v_call: TRBV11-1; j_call: TRBJ2-5; clone_size: .; d_call: .; cdr3_nt: TGTGCCAGCAGCTTCCAGGGGGGAGAGACCCAGTACTTC; cdr3_aa: CASSFQGGETQYF
v_call: TRBV6-5; j_call: TRBJ1-3; clone_size: .; d_call: TRBD1; cdr3_nt: TGTGCCAGCGAGACAGGGGGCTCTGGAAACACCATATATTTT; cdr3_aa: CASETGGSGNTIYF
v_call: TRBV9; j_call: TRBJ2-3; clone_size: .; d_call: TRBD2; cdr3_nt: TGTGCCAGCAGCGCTACCGGGACTAGCGCCACAGATACGCAGTATTTT; cdr3_aa: CASSATGTSATDTQYF
v_call: TRBV11-1; j_call: TRBJ1-5; clone_size: .; d_call: .; cdr3_nt: TGTGCCAGCAGCTTCGCAGGGCCTCATCAGCCCCAGCATTTT; cdr3_aa: CASSFAGPHQPQHF
v_call: TRBV6-4; j_call: TRBJ2-3; clone_size: .; d_call: TRBD2; cdr3_nt: TGTGCCAGCAGTGACTGGACTAGCGGGACGCAGTATTTT; cdr3_aa: CASSDWTSGTQYF
v_call: TRBV4-2; j_call: TRBJ2-2; clone_size: .; d_call: .; cdr3_nt: TGTGCCAGCAGCCATGTCTCGGTGGGCGCCGGGGAGCTGTTTTTT; cdr3_aa: CASSHVSVGAGELFF
v_call: TRBV5-1; j_call: TRBJ1-6; clone_size: .; d_call: .; cdr3_nt: TGCGCCAGCAGCTTGGAAGGGAGTGGCTCACCCCTCCACTTT; cdr3_aa: CASSLEGSGSPLHF
v_call: TRBV11-2; j_call: TRBJ2-5; clone_size: .; d_call: .; cdr3_nt: TGTGCCAGCAGCTTAAACTTACAAGAGACCCAGTACTTC; cdr3_aa: CASSLNLQETQYF
v_call: TRBV20-1; j_call: TRBJ1-5; clone_size: .; d_call: TRBD1; cdr3_nt: TGCAGTGCTAGTTCCGGGACAGGAGTATTACGGGATGGTCAGCCCCAGCATTTT; cdr3_aa: CSASSGTGVLRDGQPQHF
v_call: TRBV7-9; j_call: TRBJ2-5; clone_size: .; d_call: .; cdr3_nt: TGTGCCAGCAGCTTTTACCTAGCCGGCCAAGAGACCCAGTACTTC; cdr3_aa: CASSFYLAGQETQYF
v_call: TRBV11-3; j_call: TRBJ1-6; clone_size: .; d_call: .; cdr3_nt: TGTGCCAGCAGCCCCGGGACTGCCATGCCACCCCTCCACTTT; cdr3_aa: CASSPGTAMPPLHF